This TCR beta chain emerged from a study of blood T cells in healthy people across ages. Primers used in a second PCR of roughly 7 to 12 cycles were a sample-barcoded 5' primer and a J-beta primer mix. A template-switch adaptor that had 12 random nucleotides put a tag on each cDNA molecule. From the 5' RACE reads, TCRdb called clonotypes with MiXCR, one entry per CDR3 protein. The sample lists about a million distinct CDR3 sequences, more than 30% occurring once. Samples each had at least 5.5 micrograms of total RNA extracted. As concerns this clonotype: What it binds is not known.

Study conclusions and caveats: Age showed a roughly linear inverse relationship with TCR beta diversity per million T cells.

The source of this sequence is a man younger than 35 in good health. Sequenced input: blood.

CDR3 sequence reads: CASSQVGGPLNYEQYF. As DNA, the CDR3 is TGTGCCAGCAGCCAAGTCGGAGGACCCCTAAATTACGAGCAGTACTTC. This sequence joins TRBV3-1 and TRBJ2-7; TRBD2 might be the D (5 bases). The germline V gene has CDR1 LGHDT and CDR2 YNNKEL (reference sequence). Deletions cut 1 base from V and 4 bases from J, with 17 bases between. This CDR3 has 16 amino acids.